Below are 28 T cell receptor beta chains sequenced from a single sample in a study of cytomegalovirus exposure and HLA in healthy donors. PCR primers comprised 60 Vbeta and 13 Jbeta primers. Here immunoSEQ multiplex PCR was the method, and the copy in TCRdb shows in-frame clones only, minus some. The sample has about 96,000 clones; roughly 79% are singletons. The sequenced sample was PBMCs. These receptors were obtained from a female donor in good health and CMV-seropositive.

The CDR3 reads CACGTGYTGELFF. The CDR3 nucleotides read TGTGCCTGCGGGACAGGCTACACCGGGGAGCTGTTTTTT. The V call is TRBV28, the J call TRBJ2-2, with 8 bases fitting TRBD1. The ends lost 11 bases at V and 3 bases at J; junction bases unmatched: 5. CDR3 length equals 13 residues. Germline CDR1 and CDR2: MDHEN and SYDVKM.

The chain is built from TRBV6-1 and TRBJ1-5; weak D call: TRBD1 (6 bases). Germline-derived CDR1 and CDR2 are MNHNS and SASEGT. The CDR3 sequence is 16 residues long. The V end lost 3 bases, the J end lost 2 bases, and 14 bases lay between the germline ends. The CDR3 sequence is CASSDFPAGGNQPQHF. For the CDR3, the DNA is TGTGCCAGCAGTGATTTCCCTGCAGGGGGCAATCAGCCCCAGCATTTT.

This clone was detected only a few times. The chain has TRBV6-5 and TRBJ1-1; TRBD1 aligns across 7 bases. The CDR3 runs 15 residues. V was pared by 0 bases and J by 5 bases, with 6 bases of the junction left unmatched. Germline CDR1 reads MNHEY; CDR2 reads SVGAGI. This CDR3 is CASSYSISGGTEAFF. The CDR3 nucleotides read TGTGCCAGCAGTTACTCGATCTCAGGGGGAACTGAAGCTTTCTTT.

The gene calls are TRBV6-5 and TRBJ2-7; a weak D match, TRBD1 (6 bases). Germline CDR1 MNHEY, CDR2 SVGAGI. This CDR3 has 14 residues. V dropped 6 bases and J dropped 2 bases, with 14 bases sitting between them. CDR3: CASRGHLGTYEQYF. The CDR3 region has the DNA TGTGCCAGCAGGGGACACTTGGGCACCTACGAGCAGTACTTC.

The chain combines TRBV19 with TRBJ1-1; D gene ambiguous. The CDR3 is 14 residues long. Trimming took off 1 base at V and 1 base at J, with 7 bases between the two ends. The V gene's germline CDR1 is LNHDA and CDR2 SQIVND (reference sequence). The CDR3 DNA is TGTGCCAGTAGTATAGGACATCAGAACACTGAAGCTTTCTTT. Its translation is CASSIGHQNTEAFF.

The V and J genes are TRBV11-2 and TRBJ1-2; D is undetermined. CDR1 SGHAT and CDR2 FQNNGV come from the germline V gene. With 1 base removed from V and 4 bases from J, the gap between germline ends came to 7 bases. The CDR3 length is 13 residues. In DNA, the CDR3 is TGTGCCAGCAGCTTAGGGCAGTCCTATGGCTACACCTTC. Its translation: CASSLGQSYGYTF.

The count of this clone is one. The V and J genes are TRBV7-6 and TRBJ2-7, with D maybe TRBD1 (6 bases). Germline-derived CDR1 and CDR2 are SGHVS and FNYEAQ. This CDR3 contains 15 residues. The ends were cut back, 1 base at V and 4 bases at J, with 14 bases in the middle. CDR3 sequence reads: CASSLDVRGEYEQYF. CDR3 DNA sequence: TGTGCCAGCAGCTTAGACGTCAGGGGAGAGTACGAGCAGTACTTC.

V usage is TRBV25-1 and J usage is TRBJ2-7; D is undetermined. The germline CDR1 and CDR2 sequences are MGHDK and SYGVNS. V dropped 2 bases and J dropped 2 bases, with 10 bases sitting between them. The CDR3 is 14 amino acids. In DNA, the CDR3 is TGTGCCAGCAGTGAAGATGCGAGCACCTACGAGCAGTACTTC. Translation: CASSEDASTYEQYF.

The chain is built from TRBV4-3 and TRBJ2-3; possibly TRBD2 for D (6 bases). Germline V gene sequence: CDR1 LGHNA, CDR2 YSLEER. The CDR3 is 16 residues long. V was cut by 4 bases and J by 0 bases, with 14 bases left in between. The CDR3 reads CASSLMYGGSTDTQYF. The CDR3 DNA reads as TGCGCCAGCAGCCTCATGTACGGGGGTAGCACAGATACGCAGTATTTT.

This clone was picked up a small number of times. V and J are TRBV5-1 and TRBJ1-4; tentative D call: TRBD1 (6 bases). The V end lost 4 bases, the J end lost 6 bases, and 16 bases lay between the germline ends. CDR1 is SGHRS and CDR2 is YFSETQ in the germline V gene. This CDR3 is 15 amino acids long. CDR3 protein: CASSLSGTPDEKLFF. CDR3 nucleotide sequence: TGCGCCAGCAGCCTAAGCGGGACACCTGATGAAAAACTGTTTTTT.

The genes are TRBV5-4 and TRBJ2-5; 12 bases map to TRBD2. Trimming cost V 4 bases and J 5 bases; bases outside gene matches: 3. CDR3 size: 14 residues. The germline V gene encodes CDR1 SGHNT and CDR2 YYREEE (reference sequence). In nucleotides, the CDR3 is TGTGCCAGCAGCACGGGGACTAGCGGGGAGACCCAGTACTTC. As protein: CASSTGTSGETQYF.

V is TRBV10-3 and J is TRBJ1-1, with 8 nucleotides matching TRBD1. V was pared by 0 bases and J by 4 bases, with 4 bases of the junction left unmatched. The germline V gene has CDR1 ENHRY and CDR2 SYGVKD. CDR3 length equals 15 residues. CDR3 bases: TGTGCCATCAGTGAGTCAGGGACAGGCGGCACTGAAGCTTTCTTT. Protein product: CAISESGTGGTEAFF.

The rearrangement uses TRBV25-1 and TRBJ1-2; 12 bases align to TRBD1. Trimming removed 5 bases from V and 7 bases from J; junction bases left unmatched: 8. Per the germline V gene, CDR1 is MGHDK and CDR2 is SYGVNS. There are 15 residues in the CDR3. The CDR3 bases are TGTGCCAGCAGTAAGCCGGGACAGGGGGCTTTTGGCTACACCTTC. Protein product: CASSKPGQGAFGYTF.

V gene TRBV4-2 combines with J gene TRBJ2-3; D possibly corresponds to TRBD1 (6 bases). This CDR3 is 16 amino acids long. V lost 3 bases, J lost 4 bases, and 17 bases lay in between. Germline V gene sequence: CDR1 LGHNA, CDR2 YNFKEQ. CDR3 bases: TGTGCCAGCAGCCAGGAAGAGAGGGGGTTGTCAGATACGCAGTATTTT. This translates into CASSQEERGLSDTQYF.

The chain uses TRBV6-5 and TRBJ1-2; no clear D gene. The CDR3 is 15 residues long. In germline, CDR1 is MNHEY, CDR2 SVGAGI. The V gene lost 1 base and the J gene lost 8 bases, with 17 bases spanning the gap. CDR3 amino acids: CASSYYEGLRFGYTF. CDR3 in DNA: TGTGCCAGCAGTTACTATGAGGGTTTGAGGTTCGGCTACACCTTC.

The gene calls are TRBV28 and TRBJ1-1; weak D call: TRBD1 (5 bases). Per germline, CDR1 MDHEN and CDR2 SYDVKM. The CDR3 runs 14 residues. Trimming removed 5 bases at V and 11 bases at J, with 21 bases between. CDR3 amino acids: CASSEVKRTIWAFF. CDR3 DNA: TGTGCCAGCAGTGAAGTAAAAAGGACAATATGGGCTTTCTTT.

This CDR3 is CASSSNPAGGGTQYF. In nucleotides, the CDR3 is TGTGCCAGCAGCTCTAATCCAGCGGGGGGCGGGACCCAGTACTTC. The rearrangement uses TRBV13 and TRBJ2-5; TRBD2 matches at 9 bases. Unmatched junction bases numbered 10, after V lost 4 bases and J lost 7 bases. Germline V gene data show CDR1 as PRHDT and CDR2 as FYEKMQ (reference sequence). There are 15 residues in the CDR3.

A few counts support this clone. The chain uses TRBV5-1 and TRBJ2-3, with 13 bases matching TRBD2. After removal of 4 bases from V and 5 bases from J, the junction contained 10 bases not matched to a gene. The CDR3 consists of 17 residues. CDR1 SGHRS and CDR2 YFSETQ come from the germline V gene. CDR3 residues: CASSLQGLAGRGDTQYF. The DNA of the CDR3 is TGCGCCAGCAGCCTCCAGGGACTAGCGGGGAGGGGAGATACGCAGTATTTT.

The rearrangement uses TRBV7-8 and TRBJ2-7, with D tentatively TRBD1 (8 bases). V lost 4 bases and J lost 5, with 18 bases in between. There are 15 residues in the CDR3. CDR1 is SGHVS, CDR2 FQNEAQ, per germline. The CDR3 DNA reads TGTGCCAGCAGCTCCCGGGGAGGGACAGGTAACGAGCAGTACTTC. Translating gives CASSSRGGTGNEQYF.

This clone appeared a few times. The CDR3 DNA reads TGTGCCAGCAGCTTATCGGGGACAGGGACAACTGAAGCTTTCTTT. The encoded protein is CASSLSGTGTTEAFF. The V call is TRBV7-2, the J call TRBJ1-1; 9 bases match TRBD1. The length of the CDR3 is 15 residues. Germline V CDR1 and CDR2: SGHTA, FQGNSA. Trimming cost V 2 bases and J 5 bases; bases outside gene matches: 6.

This clone showed up just a few times. The chain employs TRBV11-2 and TRBJ1-3; D gene ambiguous. Trimming took off 4 bases at V and 11 bases at J, with 18 bases between the two ends. Germline V gene data show CDR1 as SGHAT and CDR2 as FQNNGV. CDR3 length: 14 amino acids. CDR3 region: CASSSHPRGGAIYF. The CDR3 region has the DNA TGTGCCAGCAGCTCCCATCCCCGAGGCGGAGCCATATATTTT.

The rearrangement links TRBV4-3 to TRBJ2-3, with D unresolved. CDR1 LGHNA and CDR2 YSLEER come from the germline V gene. The ends were cut back, 4 bases at V and 3 bases at J, with 17 bases in the middle. There are 16 residues in the CDR3. The CDR3 is CASSPTAGRPTDTQYF. CDR3 nucleotides: TGCGCCAGCAGCCCAACAGCAGGCCGCCCGACAGATACGCAGTATTTT.

The CDR3 protein is CASSKARACTDTQYF. The CDR3 bases are TGTGCCAGCAGCAAAGCGCGGGCCTGCACAGATACGCAGTATTTT. The chain recombines TRBV21-1 with TRBJ2-3; TRBD2 is the table's D call, not checked against the DNA. TRBV21-1 is described as a pseudogene. The CDR3 spans 15 residues.

The CDR3 protein is CASSPGREAEAFF. The CDR3 bases are TGTGCCAGCTCACCGGGCAGGGAGGCTGAAGCTTTCTTT. This sequence joins TRBV18 and TRBJ1-1, with a possible D match to TRBD1 (5 bases). Per germline, CDR1 KGHSH and CDR2 LQKENI. V lost 3 bases and J lost 6, with 11 bases in between. The CDR3 spans 13 residues.

This chain joins TRBV4-3 and TRBJ2-1; 8 nucleotides align to TRBD2. Trimming took 1 base from V and 5 from J; bases not matched to a gene: 7. Germline V gene data show CDR1 as LGHNA and CDR2 as YSLEER. This CDR3 region has 16 residues. In nucleotides, the CDR3 is TGCGCCAGCAGCCAAGTGCCGGGAGGGGAGAACAATGAGCAGTTCTTC. Its protein is CASSQVPGGENNEQFF.

The chain joins TRBV5-4 to TRBJ2-1; maybe TRBD1 (5 bases). The CDR3 runs to 13 residues. V dropped 5 bases and J dropped 15 bases, with 21 bases sitting between them. Germline V gene data show CDR1 as SGHNT and CDR2 as YYREEE (reference sequence). CDR3: CASSTSPQGQSFF. The CDR3 nucleotides read TGTGCCAGCAGTACCAGTCCCCAGGGCCAATCGTTCTTC.

The chain recombines TRBV4-3 with TRBJ1-4; a weak D match, TRBD1 (5 bases). The CDR3 sequence is 17 residues long. V lost 0 bases, J lost 4 bases, and 15 bases lay in between. Germline V gives CDR1 LGHNA, CDR2 YSLEER. The chain's CDR3 is CASSQDQGRAGNEKLFF. The CDR3 coding sequence is TGCGCCAGCAGCCAAGATCAGGGCAGGGCCGGTAATGAAAAACTGTTTTTT.

The gene calls are TRBV4-1 and TRBJ1-1; 8 bases are a match to TRBD1. Germline lookup yields CDR1 MGHRA and CDR2 YSYEKL. V shed 1 base and J 4 bases; nucleotides not matched to a gene: 14. This CDR3 has 18 residues. The CDR3 spells CASSQVPPGTGRTTEAFF. CDR3 DNA: TGCGCCAGCAGCCAAGTCCCCCCCGGGACAGGTCGGACCACTGAAGCTTTCTTT.